A single sample is the source of the 9 T cell receptor beta chains below, sequenced in a study of blood T cell repertoires in COVID-19. TCRdb's table, derived via immunoSEQ multiplex PCR, lists solely in-frame clones and lacks some. The sample holds 250,000 to 350,000 clones, approximately 90% seen once. Sequenced: peripheral blood. The receptors shown here come from a woman aged 25 to 39 with COVID-19, enrolled during active disease.

The rearrangement uses TRBV10-3 and TRBJ2-6; 8 nucleotides align to TRBD1. The CDR3 contains 19 residues. J was trimmed by 1 base and V by 0 bases; bases with no gene match: 8. Germline CDR1 reads ENHRY; CDR2 reads SYGVKD. In nucleotides, the CDR3 is TGTGCCATCAGTGAGTCTACTGGACAGGGCTCTTCTGGGGCCAACGTCCTGACTTTC. It codes for CAISESTGQGSSGANVLTF.

This clone was seen once. The rearrangement links TRBV10-2 to TRBJ2-7; D might be TRBD2 (7 bases). The CDR3 extends over 15 amino acids. In germline, CDR1 is WSHSY, CDR2 SAAADI. Trimming removed 6 bases at V and 4 bases at J, with 19 bases between. The chain's CDR3 is CASSSRGGGTYEQYF. The CDR3 DNA follows: TGCGCCAGCAGCTCCAGGGGCGGGGGAACATACGAGCAGTACTTC.

The chain carries TRBV7-9 and TRBJ1-1; 9 bases fit TRBD1. This CDR3 comprises 18 residues. CDR1 SEHNR and CDR2 FQNEAQ come from the germline V gene (reference sequence). V lost 4 bases, J lost 3 bases, and 15 bases stayed unmatched. The CDR3 DNA sequence: TGTGCCAGCAGCTCAGGGACAGGGTGGGGTGACTACGACACTGAAGCTTTCTTT. This codes for CASSSGTGWGDYDTEAFF.

This chain uses TRBV3-1 (or the pseudogene TRBV3-2) with TRBJ2-7; no clear D. Germline CDR1 and CDR2: LGHDT and YNNKEL (reference sequence). CDR3 length equals 13 residues. The germline V and J ends were trimmed by 3 bases and 3 bases, with 9 bases remaining between them. The DNA for the CDR3 is TGTGCCAGCAGCCATTATAGCAACTACGAGCAGTACTTC. This translates into CASSHYSNYEQYF.

This chain links TRBV9 with TRBJ1-3; possible D gene TRBD1, 6 bases. CDR3 size: 15 residues. Germline values: CDR1 SGDLS, CDR2 YYNGEE. The V end lost 3 bases, the J end lost 3 bases, and 13 bases lay between the germline ends. The CDR3 DNA reads TGTGCCAGCAGCGGGCAGGGGAAAAGTGGAAACACCATATATTTT. As protein: CASSGQGKSGNTIYF.

The gene calls are TRBV14 and TRBJ2-3; TRBD1 matches 7 bases. This CDR3 has 16 amino acids. V gave up 5 bases and J gave up 1 base; unmatched junction bases: 9. Looked up from germline, CDR1 is SGHDN and CDR2 is FVKESK. CDR3 DNA sequence: TGTGCCAGCAGCAGCTTTGACAGGGCTCGCACAGATACGCAGTATTTT. Amino acids: CASSSFDRARTDTQYF.

The gene calls are TRBV7-9 and TRBJ2-1; 10 nucleotides agree with TRBD2. V lost 6 bases, J lost 8 bases, and 10 bases stayed unmatched. In germline, CDR1 is SEHNR, CDR2 FQNEAQ (reference sequence). The CDR3 is 15 amino acids. The CDR3 loop reads CASRPGLASGHEQFF. DNA of the CDR3: TGTGCCAGCAGACCGGGACTAGCGAGTGGTCATGAGCAGTTCTTC.

In this sample, this clone turned up a few times. This CDR3 reads CAWSRGTGSPEQYF. The CDR3 nucleotides read TGTGCCTGGAGTCGCGGGACGGGCTCCCCCGAGCAGTACTTC. This chain links TRBV30 with TRBJ2-7, with D perhaps matching TRBD2 (6 bases). V was pared by 2 bases and J by 6 bases, with 17 bases between. The CDR3 totals 14 residues. Germline V gene data show CDR1 as GTSNPN and CDR2 as SVGIG (reference sequence).

The V gene is TRBV30, the J gene TRBJ1-1; possible D gene TRBD1, 5 bases. The V gene's germline CDR1 is GTSNPN and CDR2 SVGIG (reference sequence). Trimming shortened V by 3 bases and J by 1 base, and 9 bases separated the two germline ends. The CDR3 is 13 residues long. DNA of the CDR3: TGTGCCTGGAGGTCTACAGGGAACACTGAAGCTTTCTTT. Translated, it gives CAWRSTGNTEAFF.